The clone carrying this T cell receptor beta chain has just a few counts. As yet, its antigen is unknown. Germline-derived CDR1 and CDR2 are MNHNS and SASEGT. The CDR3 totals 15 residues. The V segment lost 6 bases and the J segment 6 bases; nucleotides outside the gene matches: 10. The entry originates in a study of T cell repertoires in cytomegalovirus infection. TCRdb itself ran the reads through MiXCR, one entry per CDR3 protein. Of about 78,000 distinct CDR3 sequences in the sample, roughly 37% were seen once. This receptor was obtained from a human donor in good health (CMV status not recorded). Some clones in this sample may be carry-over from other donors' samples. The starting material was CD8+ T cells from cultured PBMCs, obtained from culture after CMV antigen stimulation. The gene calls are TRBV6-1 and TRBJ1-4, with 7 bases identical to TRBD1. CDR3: CASRQGGRTDEKLFF. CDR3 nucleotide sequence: TGTGCCAGCAGGCAAGGGGGCAGGACTGATGAAAAACTGTTTTTT.